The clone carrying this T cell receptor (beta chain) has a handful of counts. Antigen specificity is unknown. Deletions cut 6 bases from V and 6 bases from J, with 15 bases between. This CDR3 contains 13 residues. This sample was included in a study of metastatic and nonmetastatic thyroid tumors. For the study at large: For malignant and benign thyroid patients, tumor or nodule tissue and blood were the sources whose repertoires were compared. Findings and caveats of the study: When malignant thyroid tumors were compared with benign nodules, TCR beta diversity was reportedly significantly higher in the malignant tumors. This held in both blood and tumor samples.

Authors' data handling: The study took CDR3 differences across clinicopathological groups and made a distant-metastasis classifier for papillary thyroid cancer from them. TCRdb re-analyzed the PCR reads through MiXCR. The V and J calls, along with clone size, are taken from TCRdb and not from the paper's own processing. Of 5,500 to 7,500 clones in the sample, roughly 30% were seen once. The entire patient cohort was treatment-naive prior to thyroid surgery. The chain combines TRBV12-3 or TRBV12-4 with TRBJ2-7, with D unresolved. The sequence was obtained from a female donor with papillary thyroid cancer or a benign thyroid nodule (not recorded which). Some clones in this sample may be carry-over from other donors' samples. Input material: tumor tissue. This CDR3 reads CASSPSLFGEQYF. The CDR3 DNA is TGTGCCAGCAGCCCCTCCTTATTTGGCGAGCAGTACTTC.